This entry lists 10 T cell receptor beta chains sequenced from one sample in a study of shared clonotypes between healthy human individuals. This table comes from immunoSEQ multiplex PCR, and its TCRdb copy is limited to in-frame clones, with some not included. The sample includes some 1,400,000 clones, around 95% seen only once; the top ten take approximately 1%. The sample taken for sequencing was naive CD4+ T cells sorted from blood. Indicated subset: CD45RA+ positively selected. Receptor source: a man in his thirties or forties in good health.

V usage is TRBV6-1 and J usage is TRBJ2-5; D is perhaps TRBD1 or TRBD2 (5 bases each). The CDR3 sequence is 17 residues long. Germline V CDR1 and CDR2: MNHNS, SASEGT. V was pared by 1 base and J by 5 bases, with 20 bases between. This CDR3 reads CASSEVEGTITWETQYF. The CDR3 DNA is TGTGCCAGCAGTGAAGTAGAGGGGACCATCACTTGGGAGACCCAGTACTTC.

The chain is built from TRBV20-1 and TRBJ2-3, with D possibly being TRBD1 or TRBD2 (6 bases each). Germline CDR1 is DFQATT and CDR2 is SNEGSKA (reference sequence). The CDR3 spans 11 residues. Trimming shortened V by 4 bases and J by 8 bases, and 10 bases separated the two germline ends. CDR3 in DNA: TGCAGTGCTAAGGGGGGAAGTACGCAGTATTTT. It translates to CSAKGGSTQYF.

The chain combines TRBV7-7 with TRBJ2-1; D remains unclear. The germline V gene encodes CDR1 SSHAT and CDR2 FNYEAQ (reference sequence). The CDR3 extends over 15 amino acids. V was pared by 4 bases and J by 6 bases, with 16 bases between. CDR3 sequence: CASSSHHHRGNEQFF. The DNA of the CDR3 is TGTGCCAGCAGCTCACACCACCACAGAGGCAATGAGCAGTTCTTC.

The CDR3 coding sequence is TGTGCCAGCAGTACCCGATCGGGTAGGGGCGCGCCCGGGGAGCAGTACTTC. It specifies CASSTRSGRGAPGEQYF. V usage is TRBV28 and J usage is TRBJ2-7; a weak D match, TRBD1 (5 bases). The germline V gene encodes CDR1 MDHEN and CDR2 SYDVKM. V was shortened by 5 bases and J by 7 bases, with 27 bases between the two germline ends. This CDR3 spans 17 amino acids.

This clone has only one observation. The chain joins TRBV5-4 to TRBJ2-1, with 14 bases fitting TRBD2. Losses at the gene ends were 4 bases for V and 8 bases for J; bases not matched to a gene: 11. The germline V gene encodes CDR1 SGHNT and CDR2 YYREEE (reference sequence). This CDR3 region has 17 residues. The CDR3 loop is CASSTGTSGRNSDEQFF. CDR3 sequence (DNA): TGTGCCAGCAGCACCGGGACTAGCGGGAGAAACTCCGATGAGCAGTTCTTC.

The chain carries TRBV5-4 and TRBJ2-7; D unresolved. The CDR3 loop spans 16 amino acids. CDR1 and CDR2 (germline): SGHNT, YYREEE (reference sequence). With 3 bases removed from V and 0 bases from J, the gap between germline ends came to 16 bases. CDR3 in amino acids: CASSSEIGRSSYEQYF. The CDR3, as DNA: TGTGCCAGCAGCTCGGAAATTGGCAGGAGCTCCTACGAGCAGTACTTC.

The chain combines TRBV19 with TRBJ1-2; D remains ambiguous. The V end lost 4 bases, the J end lost 2 bases, and 17 bases lay between the germline ends. Per the germline V gene, CDR1 is LNHDA and CDR2 is SQIVND (reference sequence). The CDR3 sequence is 16 residues long. This chain's CDR3 is CASSNGLAGANYGYTF. CDR3 bases: TGTGCCAGTAGTAACGGCCTGGCAGGAGCGAACTATGGCTACACCTTC. Based on the CDR3 plus reference TRBV19 and TRBJ1-2, the full variable domain is DGGITQSPKYLFRKEGQNVTLSCEQNLNHDAMYWYRQDPGQGLRLIYYSQIVNDFQKGDIAEGYSVSREKKESFPLTVTSAQKNPTAFYLCASSNGLAGANYGYTFGSGTRLTVV.

The chain uses TRBV19 and TRBJ2-1; D gene uncertain. Germline values: CDR1 LNHDA, CDR2 SQIVND (reference sequence). This CDR3 is built from 17 residues. The ends were cut back, 3 bases at V and 0 bases at J, with 15 bases in the middle. Here the CDR3 DNA reads TGTGCCAGTAGTATCAGAGCCTTACAAAGCTCCTACAATGAGCAGTTCTTC. Amino acid sequence: CASSIRALQSSYNEQFF.

The rearrangement joins TRBV27 to TRBJ2-1; the D gene is possibly TRBD1 (5 bases). The germline V gene encodes CDR1 MNHEY and CDR2 SMNVEV (reference sequence). The CDR3 is 13 residues long. V gave up 4 bases and J gave up 3 bases, with 7 bases separating them. CDR3: CASSYDSYNEQFF. The CDR3 DNA follows: TGTGCCAGCAGTTACGACAGCTACAATGAGCAGTTCTTC.

The V and J genes are TRBV5-1 and TRBJ2-5; a possible D gene is TRBD1 (6 bases). The germline V gene has CDR1 SGHRS and CDR2 YFSETQ. V was trimmed by 4 bases and J by 2 bases, leaving 15 bases between them. This CDR3 is 15 amino acids long. The CDR3 spells CASSQTGTTQETQYF. Here the CDR3 DNA reads TGCGCCAGCAGCCAGACCGGGACAACACAAGAGACCCAGTACTTC.